One and the same sample provided the 10 T cell receptor beta chains below, sequenced in a study of shared clonotypes between healthy human individuals. Here immunoSEQ multiplex PCR was the method, and the copy in TCRdb shows in-frame clones only, minus some. The repertoire holds roughly 2.4 million clones, with almost 96% as singletons. Sample: naive CD4+ T cells sorted from blood. Subset indicated: CD45RA+ positively selected. Receptor source: a man aged 18 to 30 in good health.

The chain recombines TRBV5-1 with TRBJ1-4; D ambiguous. This CDR3 has 15 amino acids. Germline V gives CDR1 SGHRS, CDR2 YFSETQ. V dropped 7 bases and J dropped 6 bases, with 19 bases sitting between them. The CDR3 region has the DNA TGCGCCAGCGGGCCCGAGGGAATCGCATATGAAAAACTGTTTTTT. Translating it yields CASGPEGIAYEKLFF.

The V gene is TRBV28, the J gene TRBJ1-2; TRBD1 might be the D (6 bases). CDR1 MDHEN and CDR2 SYDVKM come from the germline V gene. V lost 7 bases and J lost 4, with 16 bases in between. This CDR3 has 14 residues. The CDR3 protein is CASIAGTTIYGYTF. The CDR3 region has the DNA TGTGCCAGCATTGCCGGGACAACAATCTATGGCTACACCTTC.

This chain connects TRBV6-5 to TRBJ1-1; D gene ambiguous. This CDR3 comprises 15 residues. Germline V lookup: CDR1 MNHEY, CDR2 SVGAGI. Trimming pared 5 bases from V and 1 base from J, leaving 14 bases between. CDR3 sequence (DNA): TGTGCCAGCAGTGCACCGGGGTGGGGGAACACTGAAGCTTTCTTT. This encodes CASSAPGWGNTEAFF.

This clone was observed a handful of times. The sample has other DNA sequences that encode this CDR3 too. The chain joins TRBV7-9 to TRBJ1-2, with D unresolved. Deletions cut 5 bases from V and 7 bases from J, with 14 bases between. There are 13 residues in the CDR3. Germline V gene data show CDR1 as SEHNR and CDR2 as FQNEAQ (reference sequence). In nucleotides, the CDR3 is TGTGCCAGCAGCCTAGACGGACTGTCTGGCTACACCTTC. Translated, it gives CASSLDGLSGYTF. Drawing the rest from reference TRBV7-9 and TRBJ1-2, the complete variable domain is DTGVSQNPRHKITKRGQNVTFRCDPISEHNRLYWYRQTLGQGPEFLTYFQNEAQLEKSRLLSDRFSAERPKGSFSTLEIQRTEQGDSAMYLCASSLDGLSGYTFGSGTRLTVV.

The chain joins TRBV9 to TRBJ2-5, with D possibly TRBD1 on 5 matching bases. Deletions cut 4 bases from V and 11 bases from J, with 15 bases between. This CDR3 is 12 amino acids long. Germline V gene sequence: CDR1 SGDLS, CDR2 YYNGEE. DNA of the CDR3: TGTGCCAGCAGCACGAGCCAGGGAAGTCAGTACTTC. It is translated as CASSTSQGSQYF. Supplemented by reference TRBV9 and TRBJ2-5, the full variable domain reads DSGVTQTPKHLITATGQRVTLRCSPRSGDLSVYWYQQSLDQGLQFLIQYYNGEERAKGNILERFSAQQFPDLHSELNLSSLELGDSALYFCASSTSQGSQYFGPGTRLLVL.

This chain joins TRBV6-1 and TRBJ2-5; TRBD1 is a possible D gene (6 bases). Trimming left V 2 bases short and J 1 base short, with 11 bases between. The CDR3 spans 15 residues. The V gene's germline CDR1 is MNHNS and CDR2 SASEGT. The CDR3 region is CASSESQGPQETQYF. The CDR3 DNA sequence: TGTGCCAGCAGTGAAAGTCAGGGGCCCCAAGAGACCCAGTACTTC.

The genes are TRBV6-1 and TRBJ1-1, with D hard to call. Trimming pared 2 bases from V and 0 bases from J, leaving 13 bases between. Germline CDR1 is MNHNS and CDR2 is SASEGT. This CDR3 has 16 residues. The chain's CDR3 is CASSEIRGPMNTEAFF. CDR3 coding DNA: TGTGCCAGCAGTGAAATCCGAGGACCTATGAACACTGAAGCTTTCTTT.

The chain joins TRBV5-4 to TRBJ1-2; D is unresolved. V gave up 5 bases and J gave up 8 bases, with 19 bases separating them. From germline, CDR1 is SGHNT and CDR2 YYREEE (reference sequence). The length of the CDR3 is 14 residues. The CDR3 reads CASSLGEKPLGYTF. CDR3 DNA sequence: TGTGCCAGCAGTCTTGGGGAGAAGCCCCTCGGCTACACCTTC.

The chain carries TRBV5-4 and TRBJ1-2; 10 nucleotides line up with TRBD1. V shed 2 bases, J shed 4 bases, and the junction held 11 bases outside the gene matches. The CDR3 runs 17 residues. CDR1 is SGHNT, CDR2 YYREEE, per germline (reference sequence). CDR3 region: CASSLMVLTGGPYGYTF. The CDR3 DNA is TGTGCCAGCAGCTTAATGGTCTTGACAGGGGGCCCCTATGGCTACACCTTC.

The V call is TRBV25-1, the J call TRBJ2-3; 10 bases are shared with TRBD2. V shed 6 bases and J 5 bases; nucleotides not matched to a gene: 5. Germline V lookup: CDR1 MGHDK, CDR2 SYGVNS. This CDR3 comprises 14 residues. CDR3 residues: CASSPRLAGDTQYF. DNA of the CDR3: TGTGCCAGCAGCCCCCGACTAGCGGGAGATACGCAGTATTTT.